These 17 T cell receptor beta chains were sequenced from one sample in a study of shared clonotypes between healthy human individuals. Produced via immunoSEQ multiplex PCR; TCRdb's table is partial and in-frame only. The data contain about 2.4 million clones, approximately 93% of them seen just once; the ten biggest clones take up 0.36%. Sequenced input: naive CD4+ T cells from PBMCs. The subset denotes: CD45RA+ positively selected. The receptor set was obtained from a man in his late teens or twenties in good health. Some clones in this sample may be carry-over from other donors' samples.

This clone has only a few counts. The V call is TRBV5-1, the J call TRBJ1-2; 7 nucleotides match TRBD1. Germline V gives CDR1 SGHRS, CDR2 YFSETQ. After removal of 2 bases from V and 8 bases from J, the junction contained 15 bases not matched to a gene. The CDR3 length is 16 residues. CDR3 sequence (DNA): TGCGCCAGCAGCTTTGGCGGGACAGCTCTATCAGAAGGCTACACCTTC. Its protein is CASSFGGTALSEGYTF. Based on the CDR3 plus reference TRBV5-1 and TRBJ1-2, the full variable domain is KAGVTQTPRYLIKTRGQQVTLSCSPISGHRSVSWYQQTPGQGLQFLFEYFSETQRNKGNFPGRFSGRQFSNSRSEMNVSTLELGDSALYLCASSFGGTALSEGYTFGSGTRLTVV.

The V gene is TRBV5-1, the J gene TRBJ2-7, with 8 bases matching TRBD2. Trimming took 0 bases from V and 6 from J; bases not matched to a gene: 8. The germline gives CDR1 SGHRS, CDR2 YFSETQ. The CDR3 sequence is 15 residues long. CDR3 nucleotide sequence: TGCGCCAGCAGCTTGGAGGGACTAGGACTCGGCGAGCAGTACTTC. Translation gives CASSLEGLGLGEQYF.

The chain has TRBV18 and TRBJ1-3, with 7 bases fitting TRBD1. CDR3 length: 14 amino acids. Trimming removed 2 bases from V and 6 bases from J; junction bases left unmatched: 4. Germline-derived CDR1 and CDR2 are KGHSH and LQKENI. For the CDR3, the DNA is TGTGCCAGCTCACCAAACAGGGGCTCAAACACCATATATTTT. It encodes CASSPNRGSNTIYF.

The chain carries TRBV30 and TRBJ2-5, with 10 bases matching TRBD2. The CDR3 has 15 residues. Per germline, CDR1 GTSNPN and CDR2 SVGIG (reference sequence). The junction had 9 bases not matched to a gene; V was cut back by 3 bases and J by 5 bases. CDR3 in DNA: TGTGCCTGGAGGGACGACGGACTAGCGGTTGAGACCCAGTACTTC. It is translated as CAWRDDGLAVETQYF.

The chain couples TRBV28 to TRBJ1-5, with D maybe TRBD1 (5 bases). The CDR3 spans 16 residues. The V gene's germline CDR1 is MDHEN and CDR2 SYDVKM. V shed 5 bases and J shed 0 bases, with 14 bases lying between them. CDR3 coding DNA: TGTGCCAGCAGTCTACTGGGGGGGTATAGCAATCAGCCCCAGCATTTT. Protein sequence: CASSLLGGYSNQPQHF.

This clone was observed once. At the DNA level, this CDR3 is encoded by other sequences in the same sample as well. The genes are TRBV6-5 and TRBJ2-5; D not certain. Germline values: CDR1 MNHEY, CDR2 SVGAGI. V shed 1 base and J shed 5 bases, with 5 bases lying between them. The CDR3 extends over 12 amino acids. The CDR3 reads CASSYYGETQYF. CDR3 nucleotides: TGTGCCAGCAGTTACTATGGGGAGACCCAGTACTTC.

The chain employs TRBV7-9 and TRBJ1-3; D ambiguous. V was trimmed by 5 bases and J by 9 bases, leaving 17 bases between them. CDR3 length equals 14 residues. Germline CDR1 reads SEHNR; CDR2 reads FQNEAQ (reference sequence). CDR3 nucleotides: TGTGCCAGCAGCCCCGGACTCTTAATGGGCACCATATATTTT. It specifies CASSPGLLMGTIYF.

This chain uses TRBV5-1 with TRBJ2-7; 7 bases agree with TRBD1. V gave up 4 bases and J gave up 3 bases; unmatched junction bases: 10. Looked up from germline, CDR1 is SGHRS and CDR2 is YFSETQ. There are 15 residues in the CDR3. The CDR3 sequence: CASSTTGTDLYEQYF. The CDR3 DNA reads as TGCGCCAGCAGCACGACTGGGACAGACCTCTACGAGCAGTACTTC. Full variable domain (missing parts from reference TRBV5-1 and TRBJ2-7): KAGVTQTPRYLIKTRGQQVTLSCSPISGHRSVSWYQQTPGQGLQFLFEYFSETQRNKGNFPGRFSGRQFSNSRSEMNVSTLELGDSALYLCASSTTGTDLYEQYFGPGTRLTVT.

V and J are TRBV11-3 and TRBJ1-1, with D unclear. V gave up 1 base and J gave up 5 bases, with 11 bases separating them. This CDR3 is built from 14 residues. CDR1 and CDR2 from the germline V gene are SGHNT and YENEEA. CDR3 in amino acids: CASSLGGPETEAFF. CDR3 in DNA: TGTGCCAGCAGCTTAGGGGGTCCGGAGACTGAAGCTTTCTTT.

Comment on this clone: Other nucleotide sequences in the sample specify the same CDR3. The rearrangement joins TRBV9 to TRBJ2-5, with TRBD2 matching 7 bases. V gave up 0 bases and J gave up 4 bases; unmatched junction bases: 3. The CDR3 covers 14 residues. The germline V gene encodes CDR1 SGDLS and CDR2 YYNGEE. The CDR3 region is CASSVGPSGETQYF. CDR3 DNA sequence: TGTGCCAGCAGCGTAGGGCCTAGCGGAGAGACCCAGTACTTC.

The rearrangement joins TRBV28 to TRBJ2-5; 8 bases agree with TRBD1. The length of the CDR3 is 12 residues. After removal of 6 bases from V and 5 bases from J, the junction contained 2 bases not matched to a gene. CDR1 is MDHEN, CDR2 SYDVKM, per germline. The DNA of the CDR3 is TGTGCCAGCAGCCAGGGGGCGGAGACCCAGTACTTC. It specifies CASSQGAETQYF.

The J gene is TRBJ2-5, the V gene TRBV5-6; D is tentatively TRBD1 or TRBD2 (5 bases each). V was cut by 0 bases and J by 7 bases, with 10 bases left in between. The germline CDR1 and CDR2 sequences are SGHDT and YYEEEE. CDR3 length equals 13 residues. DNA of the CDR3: TGTGCCAGCAGCTTGGAAGTCGGGGCGACCCAGTACTTC. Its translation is CASSLEVGATQYF.

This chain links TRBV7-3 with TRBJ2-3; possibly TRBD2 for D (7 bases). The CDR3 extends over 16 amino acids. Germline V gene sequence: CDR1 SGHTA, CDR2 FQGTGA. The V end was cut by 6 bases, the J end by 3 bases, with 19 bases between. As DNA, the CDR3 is TGTGCCAGCAGGCGGGACGCGGGGGCTTATACAGATACGCAGTATTTT. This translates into CASRRDAGAYTDTQYF.

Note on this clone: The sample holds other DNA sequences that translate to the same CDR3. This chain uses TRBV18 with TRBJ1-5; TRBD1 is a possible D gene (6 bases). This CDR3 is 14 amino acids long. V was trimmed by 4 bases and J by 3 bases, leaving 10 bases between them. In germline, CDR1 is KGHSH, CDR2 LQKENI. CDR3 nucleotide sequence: TGTGCCAGCTCACTCGGACAGTCCAATCAGCCCCAGCATTTT. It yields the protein CASSLGQSNQPQHF.

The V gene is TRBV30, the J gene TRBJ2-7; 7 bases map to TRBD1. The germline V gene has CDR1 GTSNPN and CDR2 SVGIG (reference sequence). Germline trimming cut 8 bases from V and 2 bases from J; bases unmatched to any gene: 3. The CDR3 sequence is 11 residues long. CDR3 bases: TGTGCCAGTGGGACAGCCTACGAGCAGTACTTC. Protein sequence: CASGTAYEQYF. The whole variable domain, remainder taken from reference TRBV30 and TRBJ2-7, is SQTIHQWPATLVQPVGSPLSLECTVEGTSNPNLYWYRQAAGRGLQLLFYSVGIGQISSEVPQNLSASRPQDRQFILSSKKLLLSDSGFYLCASGTAYEQYFGPGTRLTVT.

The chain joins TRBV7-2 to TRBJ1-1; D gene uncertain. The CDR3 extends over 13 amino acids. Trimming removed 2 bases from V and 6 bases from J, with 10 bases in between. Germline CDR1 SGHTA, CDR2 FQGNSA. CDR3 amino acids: CASSLNEEAEAFF. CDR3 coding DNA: TGTGCCAGCAGCTTAAATGAAGAGGCTGAAGCTTTCTTT.

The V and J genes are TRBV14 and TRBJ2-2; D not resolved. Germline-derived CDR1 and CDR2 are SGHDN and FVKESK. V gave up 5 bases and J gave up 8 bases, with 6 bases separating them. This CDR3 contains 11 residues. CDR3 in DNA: TGTGCCAGCAGCGGCCGGGGGGAGCTGTTTTTT. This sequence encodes CASSGRGELFF.